The rows below give T cell receptor beta chains drawn from one sample of a study of cytomegalovirus exposure and HLA in healthy donors. Assay: immunoSEQ multiplex PCR; the TCRdb copy retains only in-frame clones and omits some. This specimen shows 65,000 to 85,000 clones; the ten leading clones hold 2% to 3%. Source material: PBMCs. These receptors all come from a female donor in good health and CMV-seropositive. The CDR3 runs from the conserved cysteine through the conserved F or W. The D gene is left open where the match is weak.

V gene	D gene	J gene	CDR3 DNA	CDR3 protein
TRBV27	TRBD1	TRBJ1-1	TGTGCCAGCCGATGGGACAGCGGGAACACTGAAGCTTTCTTT	CASRWDSGNTEAFF
TRBV27	NA	TRBJ1-6	TGTGCCAGCAGGATTCTGGGCCCCAGGGAGGGTTCACCCCTCCACTTT	CASRILGPREGSPLHF
TRBV28	NA	TRBJ1-3	TGTGCCAGCAGCTTACGCAGGGTTGGAGACACCATATATTTT	CASSLRRVGDTIYF
TRBV28	NA	TRBJ1-5	TGTGCCAGTGAGTTAGAAGGGGTCGGACAGCCCCAGCATTTT	CASELEGVGQPQHF
TRBV7-3	NA	TRBJ2-3	TGTGCCAGCAGCTTGGGTACGGGACTCACAGATACGCAGTATTTT	CASSLGTGLTDTQYF
TRBV6-5	NA	TRBJ2-7	TGTGCCAGCAGTTACTCGATAGTACCGAATTCCTACGAGCAGTACTTC	CASSYSIVPNSYEQYF
TRBV30	TRBD2	TRBJ2-1	TGTGCCCTCACCGCGGGGGCTAGCGGGGACAATGAGCAGTTCTTC	CALTAGASGDNEQFF
TRBV5-4	NA	TRBJ2-7	TGTGCCAGCAGCGACGGCCGGCAAGCGGGCGATATCTACGAGCAGTACTTC	CASSDGRQAGDIYEQYF
TRBV30	TRBD2	TRBJ2-3	TGTGCCTGGAGTGGGCCTAGCGGTTACACAGATACGCAGTATTTT	CAWSGPSGYTDTQYF
TRBV5-6	NA	TRBJ1-2	TGTGCCAGCAGCGTTTCGGGAAACTATGGCTACACCTTC	CASSVSGNYGYTF